Below are 16 T cell receptor beta chains sequenced from a single sample in a study of blood T cell repertoires in COVID-19. This table comes from immunoSEQ multiplex PCR, and its TCRdb copy is limited to in-frame clones, with some not included. Altogether under 250,000 clones are present, about 92% being singletons, with the ten largest covering 0.95% to 1.5%. Specimen: peripheral blood. The receptors were gathered from a man aged 25 to 45 with acute or convalescent COVID-19.

The rearrangement uses TRBV7-3 and TRBJ2-7, with 8 bases that match TRBD2. The CDR3 contains 15 residues. Germline assignment: CDR1 SGHTA and CDR2 FQGTGA. The V segment lost 5 bases and the J segment 5 bases; nucleotides outside the gene matches: 11. CDR3 in DNA: TGTGCCAGCAGCGCCGCTAGCGGGCGTAACCACGAGCAGTACTTC. This gives the protein CASSAASGRNHEQYF.

The chain recombines TRBV4-1 with TRBJ2-2; 11 bases are a match to TRBD1. The CDR3 loop spans 19 amino acids. The J segment lost 6 bases and the V segment lost 1 base, leaving 13 bases of the junction unmatched. CDR1 and CDR2 from the germline V gene are MGHRA and YSYEKL. CDR3 DNA: TGCGCCAGCAGCCAAGTCAAAGCGGGACAGGGGGTATGGCCCGGGGAGCTGTTTTTT. It is translated as CASSQVKAGQGVWPGELFF.

This chain uses TRBV7-8 with TRBJ2-7, with D maybe TRBD2 (6 bases). Deletions cut 2 bases from V and 1 base from J, with 9 bases between. In germline, CDR1 is SGHVS, CDR2 FQNEAQ. This CDR3 has 14 amino acids. The CDR3 DNA reads TGTGCCAGCAGCTTAAACCGGGGGTCCTACGAGCAGTACTTC. Translation gives CASSLNRGSYEQYF.

The rearrangement joins TRBV28 to TRBJ1-2; D perhaps matches TRBD1 (6 bases). Germline V lookup: CDR1 MDHEN, CDR2 SYDVKM. This CDR3 has 14 amino acids. With 8 bases removed from V and 5 bases from J, the gap between germline ends came to 18 bases. As DNA, the CDR3 is TGTGCCAGCCTTATAGCGGGGGCTTCATATGGCTACACCTTC. Protein: CASLIAGASYGYTF.

The rearrangement uses TRBV28 and TRBJ2-7; TRBD2 matches at 8 bases. The CDR3 extends over 17 amino acids. Germline-derived CDR1 and CDR2 are MDHEN and SYDVKM. J lost 0 bases, V lost 2 bases, and 9 bases had no gene match. This CDR3 is CASSLAGGYVGSYEQYF. The CDR3 DNA reads as TGTGCCAGCAGTTTAGCGGGAGGTTACGTCGGCTCCTACGAGCAGTACTTC.

This clone was seen a single time. The chain carries TRBV19 and TRBJ2-5; D unresolved. The CDR3 covers 15 residues. Per the germline V gene, CDR1 is LNHDA and CDR2 is SQIVND (reference sequence). V was shortened by 5 bases and J by 1 base, with 14 bases between the two germline ends. The CDR3 reads CASSGYSPPQETQYF. The CDR3 DNA reads as TGTGCCAGTAGTGGGTACAGCCCACCCCAAGAGACCCAGTACTTC.

The V gene is TRBV5-5, the J gene TRBJ2-7; TRBD2 matches at 11 bases. Germline-derived CDR1 and CDR2 are SGHKS and YYEKEE (reference sequence). This CDR3 has 17 amino acids. Unmatched junction bases numbered 14, after V lost 3 bases and J lost 6 bases. The CDR3 sequence is CASSSVPGLAEGGEQYF. The CDR3 nucleotides are TGTGCCAGCAGCTCCGTCCCGGGACTAGCGGAGGGGGGCGAGCAGTACTTC.

The gene calls are TRBV1 and TRBJ2-3; no DNA check was done on the table's D call, TRBD1. TRBV1 is assigned pseudogene status. There are 14 residues in the CDR3. Here the CDR3 DNA reads TGCACCAGCAGCCGGACAGGAGATGGTGATACGCAGTATTTT. Translation gives CTSSRTGDGDTQYF.

As for this clone: The junction differs from germline at one of its ends, possibly a read error. This chain links TRBV7-7 with TRBJ1-5; 9 positions agree with TRBD1. The length of the CDR3 is 17 residues. Germline CDR1 and CDR2: SSHAT and FNYEAQ (reference sequence). The DNA of the CDR3 is TGTGCTAGCAGCTCCCATACAGACAGGGGGAGCAATCAGCCCCAGCATTTT. Translation gives CASSSHTDRGSNQPQHF.

The J gene is TRBJ1-3, the V gene TRBV24-1, with TRBD1 matching 9 bases. The length of the CDR3 is 16 residues. CDR1 and CDR2 (germline): KGHDR, SFDVKD. With 2 bases clipped from V and 7 bases from J, the junction kept 8 bases outside the gene matches. Written as DNA, the CDR3 is TGTGCCACCAGTGATTGGACAACAGGGGGCAGGAACACCATATATTTT. Translating gives CATSDWTTGGRNTIYF.

This clone has only one observation. J is TRBJ2-3 and V is TRBV2, with 14 bases matching TRBD2. Germline V CDR1 and CDR2: SNHLY, FYNNEI. The trim removed 6 bases at V and 4 bases at J, leaving 3 bases unmatched. The CDR3 is 15 amino acids. The CDR3 coding sequence is TGTGCCAGCAGGACTAGCGGGGGGGTCTCAGATACGCAGTATTTT. Its translation: CASRTSGGVSDTQYF.

The CDR3 protein is CASSIVLSNQPQHF. The CDR3 nucleotides are TGTGCCAGTAGTATAGTACTTAGCAATCAGCCCCAGCATTTT. The V call is TRBV19, the J call TRBJ1-5, with D unclear. Germline CDR1 reads LNHDA; CDR2 reads SQIVND (reference sequence). The CDR3 covers 14 residues. Trimming shortened V by 1 base and J by 0 bases, and 4 bases separated the two germline ends.

The chain has TRBV11-2 and TRBJ2-3; D possibly corresponds to TRBD1 (6 bases). Germline V gives CDR1 SGHAT, CDR2 FQNNGV. The CDR3 runs 16 residues. V was clipped by 2 bases and J by 0 bases, with 12 bases between them. CDR3 residues: CASSLRSGASTDTQYF. CDR3 nucleotide sequence: TGTGCCAGCAGCTTAAGGTCAGGGGCTAGCACAGATACGCAGTATTTT.

The genes are TRBV28 and TRBJ2-7, with D possibly being TRBD2 (6 bases). The CDR3 has 13 residues. Germline V gives CDR1 MDHEN, CDR2 SYDVKM. V lost 2 bases to trimming and J lost 1 base, with 6 bases between them. The CDR3 DNA reads TGTGCCAGCAGTTTAGGGACTTCCTACGAGCAGTACTTC. Protein product: CASSLGTSYEQYF.

V usage is TRBV3-1 (or the pseudogene TRBV3-2) and J usage is TRBJ1-2; 8 bases line up with TRBD1. The V and J ends lost 4 bases and 7 bases, in that order; junction bases with no gene match: 8. Germline V gene sequence: CDR1 LGHDT, CDR2 YNNKEL (reference sequence). The CDR3 runs 14 residues. CDR3 in amino acids: CASSPLGQELGYTF. CDR3 DNA sequence: TGTGCCAGCAGCCCGCTGGGACAGGAACTTGGCTACACCTTC.

The J gene is TRBJ1-2, the V gene TRBV5-5, with D unresolved. V was pared by 4 bases and J by 7 bases, with 11 bases between. Germline loops: CDR1 SGHKS, CDR2 YYEKEE (reference sequence). The CDR3 runs 12 residues. The CDR3 here is CASSATWSGYTF. Here the CDR3 DNA reads TGTGCCAGCAGCGCAACTTGGAGTGGCTACACCTTC.